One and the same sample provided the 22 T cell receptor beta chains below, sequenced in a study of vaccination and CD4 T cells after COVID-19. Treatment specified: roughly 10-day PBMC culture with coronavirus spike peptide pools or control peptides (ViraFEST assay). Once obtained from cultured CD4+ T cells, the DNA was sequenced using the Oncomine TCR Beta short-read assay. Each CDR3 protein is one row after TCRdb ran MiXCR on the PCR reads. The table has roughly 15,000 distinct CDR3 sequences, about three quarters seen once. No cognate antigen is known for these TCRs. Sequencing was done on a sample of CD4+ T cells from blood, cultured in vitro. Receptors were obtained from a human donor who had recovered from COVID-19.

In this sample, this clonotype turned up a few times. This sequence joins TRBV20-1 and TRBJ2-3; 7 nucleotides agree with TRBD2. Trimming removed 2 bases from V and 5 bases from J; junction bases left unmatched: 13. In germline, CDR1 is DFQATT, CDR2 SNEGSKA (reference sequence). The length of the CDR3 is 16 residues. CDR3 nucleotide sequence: TGCAGTGCTAGATGGGTCCTGGGAGGGAGCGGAGATACGCAGTATTTT. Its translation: CSARWVLGGSGDTQYF.

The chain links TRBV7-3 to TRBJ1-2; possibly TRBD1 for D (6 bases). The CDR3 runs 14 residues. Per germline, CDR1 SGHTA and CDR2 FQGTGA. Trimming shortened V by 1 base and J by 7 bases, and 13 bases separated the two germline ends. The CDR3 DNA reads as TGTGCCAGCAGCTTAAGGCGGCCAGGGGTTGGCTACACCTTC. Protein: CASSLRRPGVGYTF.

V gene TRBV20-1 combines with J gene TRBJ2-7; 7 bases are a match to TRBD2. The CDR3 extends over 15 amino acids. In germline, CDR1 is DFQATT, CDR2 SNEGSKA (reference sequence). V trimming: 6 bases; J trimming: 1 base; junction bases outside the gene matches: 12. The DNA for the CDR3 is TGCAGTGCACACAGCGGAACCGGGGGGTCCTACGAGCAGTACTTC. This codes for CSAHSGTGGSYEQYF.

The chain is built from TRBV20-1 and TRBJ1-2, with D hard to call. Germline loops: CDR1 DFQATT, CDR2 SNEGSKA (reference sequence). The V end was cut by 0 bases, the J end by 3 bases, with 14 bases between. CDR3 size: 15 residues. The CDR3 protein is CSAREYGASHYGYTF. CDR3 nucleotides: TGCAGTGCTAGAGAGTACGGTGCATCCCACTATGGCTACACCTTC.

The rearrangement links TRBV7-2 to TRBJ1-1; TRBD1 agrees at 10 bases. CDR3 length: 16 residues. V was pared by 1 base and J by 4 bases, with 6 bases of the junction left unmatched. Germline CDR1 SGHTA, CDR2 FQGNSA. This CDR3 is CASSLVVGQGGTEAFF. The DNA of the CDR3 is TGTGCCAGCAGCTTAGTTGTAGGACAGGGGGGCACTGAAGCTTTCTTT.

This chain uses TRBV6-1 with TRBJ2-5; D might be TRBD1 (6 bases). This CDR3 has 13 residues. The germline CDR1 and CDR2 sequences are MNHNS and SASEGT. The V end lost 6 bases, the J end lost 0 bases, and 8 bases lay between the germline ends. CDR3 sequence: CASRPGDQETQYF. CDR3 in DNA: TGTGCCAGCAGGCCAGGGGACCAAGAGACCCAGTACTTC.

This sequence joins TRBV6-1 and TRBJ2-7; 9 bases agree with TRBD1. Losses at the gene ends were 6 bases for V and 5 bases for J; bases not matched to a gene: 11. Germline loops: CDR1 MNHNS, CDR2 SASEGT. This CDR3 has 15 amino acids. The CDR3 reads CASRTPGQGIHEQYF. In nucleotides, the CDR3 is TGTGCCAGCAGAACCCCGGGACAGGGTATCCACGAGCAGTACTTC.

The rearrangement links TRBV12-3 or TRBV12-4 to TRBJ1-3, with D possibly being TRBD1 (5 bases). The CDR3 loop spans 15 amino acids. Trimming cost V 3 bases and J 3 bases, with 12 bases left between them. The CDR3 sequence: CASSFGTLLGNTIYF. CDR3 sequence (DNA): TGTGCCAGCAGTTTCGGGACCCTTCTTGGAAACACCATATATTTT.

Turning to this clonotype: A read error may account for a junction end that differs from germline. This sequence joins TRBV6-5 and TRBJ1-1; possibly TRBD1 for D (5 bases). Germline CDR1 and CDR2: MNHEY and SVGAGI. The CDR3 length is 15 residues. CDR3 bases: TGTGCCAGCAGTTACTCTACCCTTCTCGGGACTGGAGCTTTCTTT. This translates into CASSYSTLLGTGAFF.

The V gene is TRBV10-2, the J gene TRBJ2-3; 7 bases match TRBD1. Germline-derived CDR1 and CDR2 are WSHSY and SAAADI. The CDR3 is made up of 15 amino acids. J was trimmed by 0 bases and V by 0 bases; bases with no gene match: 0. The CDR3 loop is CASSESGQSTDTQYF. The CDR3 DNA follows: TGCGCCAGCAGTGAGTCGGGACAGAGCACAGATACGCAGTATTTT.

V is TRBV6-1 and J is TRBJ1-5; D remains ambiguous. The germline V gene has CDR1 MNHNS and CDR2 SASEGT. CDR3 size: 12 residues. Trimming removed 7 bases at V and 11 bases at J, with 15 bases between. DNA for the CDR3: TGTGCCAGCACGTCGGACGGTCTAACCCAGCATTTT. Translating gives CASTSDGLTQHF.

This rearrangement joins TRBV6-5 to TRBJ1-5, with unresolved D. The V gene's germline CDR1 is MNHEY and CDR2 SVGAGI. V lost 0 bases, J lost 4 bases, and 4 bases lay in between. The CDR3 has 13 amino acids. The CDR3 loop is CASSYSANQPQHF. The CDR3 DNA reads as TGTGCCAGCAGTTACTCAGCGAATCAGCCCCAGCATTTT.

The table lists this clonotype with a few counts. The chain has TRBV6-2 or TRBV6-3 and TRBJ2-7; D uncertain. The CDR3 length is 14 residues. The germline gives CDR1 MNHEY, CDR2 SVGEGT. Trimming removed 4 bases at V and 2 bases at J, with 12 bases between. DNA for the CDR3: TGTGCCAGCAGTTGGAACACGTACCCCTACGAGCAGTACTTC. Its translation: CASSWNTYPYEQYF.

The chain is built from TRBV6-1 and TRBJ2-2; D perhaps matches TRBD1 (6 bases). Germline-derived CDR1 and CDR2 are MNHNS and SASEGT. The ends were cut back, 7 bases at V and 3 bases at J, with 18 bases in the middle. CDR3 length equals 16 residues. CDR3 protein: CASTQRPPGDTGELFF. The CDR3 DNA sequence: TGTGCCAGCACCCAGAGGCCTCCAGGGGACACCGGGGAGCTGTTTTTT.

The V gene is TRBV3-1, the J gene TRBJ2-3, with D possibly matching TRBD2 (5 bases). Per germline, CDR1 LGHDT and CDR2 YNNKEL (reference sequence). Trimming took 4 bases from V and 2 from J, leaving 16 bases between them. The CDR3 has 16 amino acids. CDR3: CASSRGRRVDTDTQYF. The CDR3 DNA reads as TGTGCCAGCAGCCGGGGTCGGCGGGTTGACACAGATACGCAGTATTTT.

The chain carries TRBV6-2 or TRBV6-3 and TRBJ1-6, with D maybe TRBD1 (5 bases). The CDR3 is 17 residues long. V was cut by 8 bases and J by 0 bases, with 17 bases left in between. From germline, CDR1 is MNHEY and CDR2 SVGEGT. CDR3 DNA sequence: TGTGCCAGCCGGAAGGGGTCCACCTTCTCCTATAATTCACCCCTCCACTTT. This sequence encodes CASRKGSTFSYNSPLHF.

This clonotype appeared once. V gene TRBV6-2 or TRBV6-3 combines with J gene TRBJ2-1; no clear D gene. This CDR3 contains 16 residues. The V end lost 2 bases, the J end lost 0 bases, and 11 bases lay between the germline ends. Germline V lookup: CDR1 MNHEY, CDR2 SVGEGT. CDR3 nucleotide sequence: TGTGCCAGCAGTTACAAGGCGGTTAGCTCCTACAATGAGCAGTTCTTC. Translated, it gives CASSYKAVSSYNEQFF.

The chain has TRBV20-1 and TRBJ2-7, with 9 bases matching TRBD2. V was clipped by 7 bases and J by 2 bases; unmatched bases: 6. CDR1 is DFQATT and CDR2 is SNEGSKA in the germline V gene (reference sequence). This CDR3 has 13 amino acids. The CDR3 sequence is CSGGGRGAYEQYF. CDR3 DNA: TGCAGTGGGGGCGGGAGGGGAGCCTACGAGCAGTACTTC.

CDR3 in DNA: TGTGCCAGCAGCTTCCGGGAGGGGTACAATGAGCAGTTCTTC. Encoded protein: CASSFREGYNEQFF. The chain recombines TRBV11-1 with TRBJ2-1; 8 bases are shared with TRBD2. V shed 3 bases, J shed 4 bases, and the junction held 2 bases outside the gene matches. Germline-derived CDR1 and CDR2 are SGHAT and FQDESV (reference sequence). There are 14 residues in the CDR3.

DNA for the CDR3: TGTGCCAGCAGCTTATTTGACGGGATGAACACTGAAGCTTTCTTT. This gives the protein CASSLFDGMNTEAFF. This chain links TRBV7-2 with TRBJ1-1; D is unresolved. Germline-derived CDR1 and CDR2 are SGHTA and FQGNSA. V shed 2 bases and J shed 0 bases, with 10 bases lying between them. The CDR3 is 15 residues long.

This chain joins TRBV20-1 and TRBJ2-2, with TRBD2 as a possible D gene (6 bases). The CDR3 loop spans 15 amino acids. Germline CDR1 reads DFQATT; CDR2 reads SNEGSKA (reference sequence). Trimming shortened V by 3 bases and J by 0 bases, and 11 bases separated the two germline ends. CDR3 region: CSASGGLANTGELFF. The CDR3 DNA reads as TGCAGTGCTAGCGGGGGACTGGCGAACACCGGGGAGCTGTTTTTT.

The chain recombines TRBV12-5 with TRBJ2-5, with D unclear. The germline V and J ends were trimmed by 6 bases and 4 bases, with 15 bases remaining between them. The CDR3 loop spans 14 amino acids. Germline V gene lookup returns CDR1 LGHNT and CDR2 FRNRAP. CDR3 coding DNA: TGTGCTAGTGGCCCGCTATCGGTGGGAGAGACCCAGTACTTC. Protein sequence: CASGPLSVGETQYF.